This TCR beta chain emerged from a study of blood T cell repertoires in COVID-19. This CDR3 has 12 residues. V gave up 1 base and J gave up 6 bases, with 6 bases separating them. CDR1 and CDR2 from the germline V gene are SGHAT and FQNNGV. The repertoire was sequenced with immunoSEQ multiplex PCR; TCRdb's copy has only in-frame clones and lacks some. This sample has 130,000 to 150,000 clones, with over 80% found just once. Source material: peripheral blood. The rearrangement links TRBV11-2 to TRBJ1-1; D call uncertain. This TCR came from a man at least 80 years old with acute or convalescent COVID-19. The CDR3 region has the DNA TGTGCCAGCAGCTTAGGAGGGCCTGAAGCTTTCTTT. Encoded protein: CASSLGGPEAFF.